Each of the 18 T cell receptor beta chains below was sequenced from the same sample in a study of blood T cell repertoires in COVID-19 (dated by TCRdb to 2018 to 2020). Library prep was done by the immunoSEQ multiplex PCR assay. Sourced from immuneACCESS, this table was stored by TCRdb with only in-frame sequences that have V and J called. A share of the clones is absent; for the studies checked, an unresolved V gene accounts for under half, and the remainder has no known explanation. Within this sample are 78,000 or so clones, with more than 65% of them counted one time only. Together, the top ten hold about 12% of the sample. Sequencing was performed on peripheral blood. All receptors come from an elderly man with acute or convalescent COVID-19.

The rearrangement links TRBV10-1 to TRBJ2-1, with D uncertain. The germline gives CDR1 WNHNN, CDR2 SYGVQD (reference sequence). This CDR3 contains 17 residues. Trimming stripped 1 base from V and 0 bases from J, with 13 bases between. The CDR3: CASSEFKARGSYNEQFF. In DNA form, the CDR3 reads TGCGCCAGCAGTGAGTTTAAGGCCCGAGGCTCCTACAATGAGCAGTTCTTC.

The chain has TRBV5-1 and TRBJ1-2; no clear D. The V and J ends lost 4 bases and 0 bases respectively, with 7 bases between them. CDR3 size: 13 residues. Germline V gene data show CDR1 as SGHRS and CDR2 as YFSETQ. The chain's CDR3 is CASSEGPNYGYTF. Here the CDR3 DNA reads TGCGCCAGCAGCGAGGGCCCTAACTATGGCTACACCTTC.

V gene TRBV15 combines with J gene TRBJ1-5; the D gene is possibly TRBD1 (6 bases). The CDR3 totals 15 residues. CDR1 and CDR2 (germline): LNHNV, YYDKDF (reference sequence). V lost 6 bases to trimming and J lost 0 bases, with 12 bases between them. The CDR3: CATRQGFYSNQPQHF. The CDR3 region has the DNA TGTGCCACCAGACAGGGATTCTATAGCAATCAGCCCCAGCATTTT.

The genes are TRBV3-1 (or the pseudogene TRBV3-2) and TRBJ1-2; weak D call: TRBD1 (5 bases). This CDR3 is built from 15 residues. V lost 1 base and J 8 bases, leaving 17 bases between the germline ends. In germline, CDR1 is LGHDT, CDR2 YNNKEL (reference sequence). CDR3 amino acids: CASSQVSYSRGGYTF. CDR3 in DNA: TGTGCCAGCAGCCAAGTGAGCTACAGTAGGGGAGGCTACACCTTC.

The sample holds one count of this clone. This chain links TRBV7-8 with TRBJ1-1; TRBD1 is a possible D gene (5 bases). Germline V gene lookup returns CDR1 SGHVS and CDR2 FQNEAQ. Trimming pared 5 bases from V and 5 bases from J, leaving 21 bases between. This CDR3 region has 16 residues. This CDR3 reads CASSLPWGPGGTEAFF. The CDR3 bases are TGTGCCAGCAGCCTACCCTGGGGCCCGGGGGGGACTGAAGCTTTCTTT. Full variable domain (remainder filled in from reference TRBV7-8 and TRBJ1-1): GAGVSQSPRYKVAKRGQDVALRCDPISGHVSLFWYQQALGQGPEFLTYFQNEAQLDKSGLPSDRFFAERPEGSVSTLKIQRTQQEDSAVYLCASSLPWGPGGTEAFFGQGTRLTVV.

The chain combines TRBV2 with TRBJ1-6, with unresolved D. Trimming cost V 6 bases and J 9 bases, with 15 bases left between them. The length of the CDR3 is 14 residues. CDR1 is SNHLY and CDR2 is FYNNEI in the germline V gene. The CDR3 sequence: CASRRVTSGSPLHF. The DNA for the CDR3 is TGTGCCAGCAGGAGGGTGACCTCTGGTTCACCCCTCCACTTT.

As DNA, the CDR3 is TGTGCCAGCAAGGGACAATCGAACACCGGGGAGCTGTTTTTT. It yields the protein CASKGQSNTGELFF. The rearrangement uses TRBV9 and TRBJ2-2; D is possibly TRBD1 (6 bases). The ends were cut back, 6 bases at V and 0 bases at J, with 9 bases in the middle. CDR3 length equals 14 residues. The germline CDR1 and CDR2 sequences are SGDLS and YYNGEE.

The chain combines TRBV19 with TRBJ2-1; D is ambiguous. CDR1 is LNHDA, CDR2 SQIVND, per germline (reference sequence). The CDR3 is 10 residues long. V was cut by 10 bases and J by 7 bases, with 8 bases left in between. The CDR3 sequence: CATSLNEQFF. The CDR3 coding sequence is TGTGCCACCTCTTTAAATGAGCAGTTCTTC. The whole variable domain, filled in from reference TRBV19 and TRBJ2-1, reads DGGITQSPKYLFRKEGQNVTLSCEQNLNHDAMYWYRQDPGQGLRLIYYSQIVNDFQKGDIAEGYSVSREKKESFPLTVTSAQKNPTAFYLCATSLNEQFFGPGTRLTVL.

V is TRBV11-1 and J is TRBJ2-7; 9 nucleotides agree with TRBD1. The CDR3 runs to 15 residues. Losses at the gene ends were 0 bases for V and 3 bases for J; bases not matched to a gene: 3. Germline CDR1 SGHAT, CDR2 FQDESV (reference sequence). The CDR3 region has the DNA TGTGCCAGCAGCTTAGCACAGGGGGCCCTCTACGAGCAGTACTTC. Protein sequence: CASSLAQGALYEQYF.

This chain connects TRBV7-3 to TRBJ2-2, with a possible D match to TRBD1 (6 bases). This CDR3 spans 15 amino acids. V was shortened by 5 bases and J by 4 bases, with 14 bases between the two germline ends. Germline lookup yields CDR1 SGHTA and CDR2 FQGTGA. CDR3 DNA: TGTGCCAGCAGCCGGAAACAGGGATCCACCGGGGAGCTGTTTTTT. Its protein is CASSRKQGSTGELFF.

The chain employs TRBV12-1 and TRBJ2-2; the D call TRBD1 from the table was never checked on the DNA. TRBV12-1 is a pseudogene segment. The CDR3 is made up of 16 amino acids. The DNA for the CDR3 is TGTGCCAGCAGCCCGGGACAGGGGGCGGGAATCGGGGAGCTGTTTTTT. Translated: CASSPGQGAGIGELFF.

The chain is built from TRBV15 and TRBJ2-5; D is undetermined. The germline V and J ends were trimmed by 0 bases and 2 bases, with 7 bases remaining between them. This CDR3 spans 14 amino acids. Germline V gene sequence: CDR1 LNHNV, CDR2 YYDKDF (reference sequence). DNA for the CDR3: TGTGCCACCAGCAGAGAGTACAGACAAGAGACCCAGTACTTC. Residues: CATSREYRQETQYF.

The chain recombines TRBV6-5 with TRBJ1-5, with 10 bases lining up with TRBD1. Germline V gives CDR1 MNHEY, CDR2 SVGAGI. After removal of 4 bases from V and 7 bases from J, the junction contained 7 bases not matched to a gene. This CDR3 spans 15 amino acids. The CDR3 is CASSWTGGGEQPQHF. In DNA, the CDR3 is TGTGCCAGCAGTTGGACAGGGGGTGGGGAGCAGCCCCAGCATTTT.

The gene calls are TRBV5-6 and TRBJ2-3; 9 positions agree with TRBD2. Germline lookup yields CDR1 SGHDT and CDR2 YYEEEE. Unmatched junction bases numbered 4, after V lost 2 bases and J lost 0 bases. The CDR3 is made up of 16 amino acids. The CDR3 loop reads CASSFYSGGSTDTQYF. The CDR3 region has the DNA TGTGCCAGCAGCTTCTACAGCGGGGGGAGCACAGATACGCAGTATTTT.

This chain joins TRBV30 and TRBJ1-6; D remains unclear. There are 13 residues in the CDR3. The germline V gene has CDR1 GTSNPN and CDR2 SVGIG (reference sequence). V was trimmed by 2 bases and J by 4 bases, leaving 6 bases between them. The CDR3: CAWSPRYNSPLHF. CDR3 sequence (DNA): TGTGCCTGGAGTCCCAGGTATAATTCACCCCTCCACTTT.

V gene TRBV19 combines with J gene TRBJ1-2; D perhaps matches TRBD1 (6 bases). Germline V CDR1 and CDR2: LNHDA, SQIVND (reference sequence). The CDR3 consists of 15 residues. Trimming removed 4 bases from V and 5 bases from J, with 17 bases in between. CDR3 in DNA: TGTGCCAGTAGTAGGAGTGGACAGCAATCTTATGGCTACACCTTC. Encoded protein: CASSRSGQQSYGYTF.

V gene TRBV6-1 combines with J gene TRBJ1-2; 7 nucleotides align to TRBD1. V shed 2 bases, J shed 8 bases, and the junction held 8 bases outside the gene matches. The length of the CDR3 is 14 residues. Looked up from germline, CDR1 is MNHNS and CDR2 is SASEGT. CDR3 in DNA: TGTGCCAGCAGTGAACGAGGGGGCGTAAGGGGCTACACCTTC. The encoded protein is CASSERGGVRGYTF.

The table lists this clone with a few counts. The chain employs TRBV27 and TRBJ1-5, with D tentatively TRBD1 (6 bases). Germline CDR1 is MNHEY and CDR2 is SMNVEV (reference sequence). The germline V and J ends were trimmed by 3 bases and 6 bases, with 12 bases remaining between them. The length of the CDR3 is 14 residues. Here the CDR3 reads CASSLSRGSQPQHF. In DNA, the CDR3 is TGTGCCAGCAGTTTGTCCAGGGGTAGTCAGCCCCAGCATTTT.